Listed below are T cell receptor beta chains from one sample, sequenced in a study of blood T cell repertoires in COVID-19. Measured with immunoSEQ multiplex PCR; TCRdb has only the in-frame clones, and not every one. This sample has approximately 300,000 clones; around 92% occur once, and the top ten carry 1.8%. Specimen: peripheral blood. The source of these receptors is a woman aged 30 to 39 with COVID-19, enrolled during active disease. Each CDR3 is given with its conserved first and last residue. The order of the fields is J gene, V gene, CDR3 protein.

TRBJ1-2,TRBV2,CASSDNRVSYGYTF
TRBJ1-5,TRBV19,CASSISQARQPQHF
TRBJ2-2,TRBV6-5,CASSSDPGLPTGELFF
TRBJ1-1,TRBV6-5,CASSFVRNTEAFF
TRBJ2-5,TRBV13,CASSLGLAETQYF
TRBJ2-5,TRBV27,CASSLGTGGWETQYF
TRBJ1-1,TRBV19,CASSAFLQGDTEAFF
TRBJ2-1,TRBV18,CASSPEPGLGIDFKLSSYNEQFF
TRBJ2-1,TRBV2,CASTPQRDEQFF
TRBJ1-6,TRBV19,CASSVNNSPLHF
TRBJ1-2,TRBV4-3,CASSRLRGFYGYTF
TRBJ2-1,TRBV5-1,CASSLAGGFNYNEQFF
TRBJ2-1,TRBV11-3,CASTITGGRDEQFF
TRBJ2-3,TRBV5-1,CASSLGSDTQYF
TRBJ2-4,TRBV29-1,CSVVLLGEDIQYF
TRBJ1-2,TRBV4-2,CASSQEFLGGYGYTF
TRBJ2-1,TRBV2,CASSTDRGWEQFF
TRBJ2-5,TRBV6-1,CASSDFLAGANQETQYF
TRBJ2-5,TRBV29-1,CSVELRHRGGLKTQYF
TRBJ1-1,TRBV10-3,CAISSTAPQDAFF
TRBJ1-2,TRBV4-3,CASSPQTQNYGYTF
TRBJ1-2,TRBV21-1,CASSKVAGRHGYTF
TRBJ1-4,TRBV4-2,CASSQLEAATNEKLFF
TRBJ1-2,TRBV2,CASMGGRENNYGYTF
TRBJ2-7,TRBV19,CASSIGSEEWSYEQYF
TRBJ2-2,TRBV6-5,CASSSSTGELFF
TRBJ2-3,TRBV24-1,CATSDLRVDTDTQYF
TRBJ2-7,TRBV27,CASSLGGQGYEQYF
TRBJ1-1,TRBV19,CASFKFGYRNTEAFF
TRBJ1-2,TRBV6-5,CASSYSAGGYGYTF
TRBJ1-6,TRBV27,CASSGQGDNSPLHF
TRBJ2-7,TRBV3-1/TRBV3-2,CASSQDPQAAEQYF
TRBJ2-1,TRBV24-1,CATSDLGGVDEQFF
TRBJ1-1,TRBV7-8,CASSLGRNTEAFF
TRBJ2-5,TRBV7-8,CASSPRDYQETQYF
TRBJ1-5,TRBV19,CASSIYRTAQPQHF
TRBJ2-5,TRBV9,CASSVTGGQETQYF
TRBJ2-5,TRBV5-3,CARSNVFARPSGGETQYF
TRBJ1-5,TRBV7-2,CASSLEGGARQPQHF
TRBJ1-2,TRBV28,CASSARQGAGYGYTF
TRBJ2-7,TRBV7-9,CASSFLGEGQYF
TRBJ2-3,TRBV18,CASSRGGATDTQYF
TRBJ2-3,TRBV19,CASSPSRGLAGARTDTQYF
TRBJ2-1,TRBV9,CASSVAPPQGQNEQFF
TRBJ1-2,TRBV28,CASKEGAHYGYTF
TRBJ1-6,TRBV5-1,CASSSDPREGLSSYNSPLHF
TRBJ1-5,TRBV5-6,CASSVRQLGSNQPQHF